The subject of this entry is one TCR beta chain. Its antigen is currently unknown. This CDR3 has 14 residues. Trimming cost V 7 bases and J 4 bases, with 16 bases left between them. The germline V gene has CDR1 SNHLY and CDR2 FYNNEI. This sample was included in a study of T cell responses to AZD1222 COVID-19 vaccine. Study in general: Researchers grouped second doses given at about 4 or about 12 weeks into one pool.

Sequenced by immunoSEQ multiplex PCR; TCRdb stores in-frame clones only, minus some. The sample holds about 99,000 clones; 88% are singletons and the top ten take roughly 20%. Whole-study results and caveats: There were repertoire samples only from the period after the peak T cell response.

The sample in question was peripheral blood, obtained on day 0 of AZD1222 vaccination. The rearrangement joins TRBV2 to TRBJ1-1; D is possibly TRBD1 (5 bases). The TCR sequence derives from an adult in good health. The DNA for the CDR3 is TGTGCCAGCAACCTTCTGCTCGGGGGCACTGAAGCTTTCTTT. This codes for CASNLLLGGTEAFF.